This T cell receptor (beta chain) was retrieved from a study of blood T cell repertoires in COVID-19. Study-level information: Researchers got acute and convalescent COVID-19 samples from the United States, Italy and Spain.

As originally analysed: Amplification from reference gene primers served as the basis for estimated nucleated cell counts. Data came from immunoSEQ multiplex PCR; TCRdb stores just in-frame clones and leaves some out. V and J calls and clone size are those listed in that table; D and trimming were worked out from the DNA. The sample has about 170,000 clones; roughly 80% are singletons. The junction had 10 bases not matched to a gene; V was cut back by 3 bases and J by 5 bases. CDR3 length: 16 residues. CDR1 MNHNS and CDR2 SASEGT come from the germline V gene. This chain connects TRBV6-1 to TRBJ2-5; 9 positions match TRBD1. The clonotype comes from a woman in her 70s with COVID-19, enrolled during active disease. Material: peripheral blood. The CDR3: CASSDPLRDRVETQYF. The DNA of the CDR3 is TGTGCCAGCAGTGACCCCCTCCGGGACAGGGTGGAGACCCAGTACTTC.